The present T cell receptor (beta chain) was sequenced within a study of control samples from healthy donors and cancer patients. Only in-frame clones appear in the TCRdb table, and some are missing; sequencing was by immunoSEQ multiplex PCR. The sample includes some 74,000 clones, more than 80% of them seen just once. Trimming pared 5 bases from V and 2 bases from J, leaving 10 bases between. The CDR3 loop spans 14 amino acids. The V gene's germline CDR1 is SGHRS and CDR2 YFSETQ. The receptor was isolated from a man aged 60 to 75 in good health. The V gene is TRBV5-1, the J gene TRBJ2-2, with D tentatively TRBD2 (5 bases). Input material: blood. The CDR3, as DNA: TGCGCCAGCAGTCGACGGACTAACACCGGGGAGCTGTTTTTT. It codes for CASSRRTNTGELFF.